The 29 T cell receptor beta chains given below trace back to one sample, sequenced in a study of T cells after yellow fever vaccination. MiXCR, run by TCRdb on the 5' RACE reads, gives a single entry per CDR3 protein. The sample lists hundreds of thousands of distinct CDR3 sequences; approximately 3.8% were seen once. The sequencing used PBMCs, collected on the day of the yellow fever booster vaccination. The receptor source for this set is a man aged 18-30 years who received the YFV17D yellow fever vaccine.

This clonotype was detected ten times or more. The J gene is TRBJ2-1, the V gene TRBV9; D is unclear. Germline V gene data show CDR1 as SGDLS and CDR2 as YYNGEE. V was clipped by 0 bases and J by 9 bases, with 10 bases between them. The CDR3 is 13 amino acids. In nucleotides, the CDR3 is TGTGCCAGCAGCGTAGCAGCAGGCCTTGAGCAGTTCTTC. Amino acid sequence: CASSVAAGLEQFF.

The V gene is TRBV6-1, the J gene TRBJ1-2; D gene uncertain. CDR3 length: 14 amino acids. V shed 10 bases and J shed 1 base, with 16 bases lying between them. The germline V gene encodes CDR1 MNHNS and CDR2 SASEGT. The CDR3 is CATFKPGVNYGYTF. CDR3 nucleotide sequence: TGTGCCACCTTCAAACCGGGAGTTAACTATGGCTACACCTTC.

This clonotype was counted at least ten times. The V call is TRBV10-3, the J call TRBJ2-3; D is possibly TRBD2 (5 bases). The V end was cut by 7 bases, the J end by 2 bases, with 13 bases between. In germline, CDR1 is ENHRY, CDR2 SYGVKD. The CDR3 has 14 residues. CDR3 protein: CAIKERWDTDTQYF. CDR3 bases: TGTGCCATCAAGGAGCGGTGGGACACAGATACGCAGTATTTT.

J is TRBJ1-1 and V is TRBV20-1; D unresolved. The CDR3 contains 10 residues. With 5 bases removed from V and 3 bases from J, the gap between germline ends came to 4 bases. Germline lookup yields CDR1 DFQATT and CDR2 SNEGSKA (reference sequence). The CDR3 sequence is CSALDTEAFF. Here the CDR3 DNA reads TGCAGTGCTCTGGACACTGAAGCTTTCTTT.

This clonotype was seen more than once but under ten times. The V gene is TRBV7-3, the J gene TRBJ2-3; D remains ambiguous. Trimming shortened V by 3 bases and J by 4 bases, and 11 bases separated the two germline ends. Germline-derived CDR1 and CDR2 are SGHTA and FQGTGA. The CDR3 is 14 amino acids. CDR3 sequence reads: CASSFSGVADTQYF. In DNA form, the CDR3 reads TGTGCCAGCAGCTTCTCTGGGGTGGCAGATACGCAGTATTTT.

In this sample, this clonotype turned up many times. The CDR3 coding sequence is TGCAGTGCTACCGACAGGGGGGATGAGCAGTTCTTC. Its translation is CSATDRGDEQFF. The genes are TRBV20-1 and TRBJ2-1, with 9 positions matching TRBD1. The CDR3 contains 12 residues. V dropped 4 bases and J dropped 8; count of bases not matched to a gene: 3. CDR1 DFQATT and CDR2 SNEGSKA come from the germline V gene (reference sequence).

This clonotype was observed many times. The genes are TRBV20-1 and TRBJ1-1; 9 bases are shared with TRBD1. Per germline, CDR1 DFQATT and CDR2 SNEGSKA (reference sequence). This CDR3 is built from 14 residues. With V trimmed by 5 bases and J by 0 bases, 4 bases remained unmatched. For the CDR3, the DNA is TGCAGTGCTTACAGGGGGCCGCTGAACACTGAAGCTTTCTTT. Protein: CSAYRGPLNTEAFF.

The gene calls are TRBV3-1 and TRBJ2-2; no firm D call. The ends were cut back, 1 base at V and 1 base at J, with 7 bases in the middle. Germline assignment: CDR1 LGHDT and CDR2 YNNKEL (reference sequence). This CDR3 region has 15 residues. In DNA form, the CDR3 reads TGTGCCAGCAGCCAAGCGCCAGTGAACACCGGGGAGCTGTTTTTT. Translation gives CASSQAPVNTGELFF.

The V call is TRBV5-1, the J call TRBJ1-4; D is undetermined. With 3 bases removed from V and 8 bases from J, the gap between germline ends came to 17 bases. This CDR3 is built from 15 residues. From germline, CDR1 is SGHRS and CDR2 YFSETQ. CDR3 bases: TGCGCCAGCAGCTCTGCCGGGTCGCATCGAGAAAAACTGTTTTTT. Its translation is CASSSAGSHREKLFF.

This clonotype was counted a few times. CDR3 in DNA: TGTGCCAGCAGCTTAGAAATCGAGGGGCCCCACGAGCAGTACTTC. Amino acid sequence: CASSLEIEGPHEQYF. The genes are TRBV7-2 and TRBJ2-7, with D perhaps assigned TRBD1 or TRBD2 (5 bases each). Trimming left V 1 base short and J 5 bases short, with 15 bases between. CDR3 length: 15 residues. In germline, CDR1 is SGHTA, CDR2 FQGNSA.

This clonotype was found a few times. The J gene is TRBJ2-3, the V gene TRBV5-4; D is ambiguous. V was pared by 4 bases and J by 4 bases, with 16 bases between. Germline lookup yields CDR1 SGHNT and CDR2 YYREEE (reference sequence). This CDR3 has 15 amino acids. Written as DNA, the CDR3 is TGTGCCAGCAGCCCGTCTGGAAGGACGGCAGATACGCAGTATTTT. As protein: CASSPSGRTADTQYF.

The sample holds many counts of this clonotype. This chain links TRBV4-1 with TRBJ1-2, with D possibly matching TRBD1 (5 bases). This CDR3 contains 14 residues. V dropped 4 bases and J dropped 6 bases, with 15 bases sitting between them. The germline CDR1 and CDR2 sequences are MGHRA and YSYEKL. The CDR3 sequence: CASSRPQGGDGYTF. The CDR3 DNA reads as TGCGCCAGCAGCCGCCCCCAGGGAGGGGATGGCTACACCTTC.

A few counts support this clonotype. The genes are TRBV29-1 and TRBJ2-7; D is unclear. V lost 6 bases to trimming and J lost 5 bases, with 17 bases between them. CDR3 length equals 13 residues. Germline lookup yields CDR1 SQVTM and CDR2 ANQGSEA. The CDR3 loop is CSVRSPGRDEQYF. The CDR3 DNA reads TGCAGCGTCCGATCTCCGGGTAGGGACGAGCAGTACTTC.

The sample holds a few counts of this clonotype. V gene TRBV7-9 combines with J gene TRBJ1-2, with a possible D match to TRBD1 (6 bases). The germline CDR1 and CDR2 sequences are SEHNR and FQNEAQ (reference sequence). CDR3 size: 16 residues. Trimming pared 5 bases from V and 0 bases from J, leaving 16 bases between. The CDR3, as DNA: TGTGCCAGCAGCCGCCCGGGACATCTTCCTAACTATGGCTACACCTTC. Protein sequence: CASSRPGHLPNYGYTF.

CDR3 nucleotide sequence: TGTGCCAGCAGCGACCGGGACAGGGCTGCTTCACCCCTCCACTTT. It is translated as CASSDRDRAASPLHF. This chain uses TRBV11-1 with TRBJ1-6, with TRBD1 identical over 9 bases. Germline CDR1 is SGHAT and CDR2 is FQDESV (reference sequence). V shed 5 bases and J 9 bases; nucleotides not matched to a gene: 8. CDR3 length: 15 amino acids.

The CDR3 region has the DNA TGTGCCACCAGTGATACAGGGGGTTCCGGGGAGCTGTTTTTT. It codes for CATSDTGGSGELFF. This chain connects TRBV24-1 to TRBJ2-2, with 8 positions matching TRBD1. This CDR3 has 14 residues. The V gene's germline CDR1 is KGHDR and CDR2 SFDVKD. V lost 3 bases to trimming and J lost 6 bases; unmatched junction nucleotides: 2.

The V call is TRBV11-2, the J call TRBJ2-7, with D perhaps TRBD1 (5 bases). The germline V and J ends were trimmed by 3 bases and 7 bases, with 16 bases remaining between them. Germline-derived CDR1 and CDR2 are SGHAT and FQNNGV. The CDR3 is made up of 14 amino acids. This CDR3 is CASSFSPGSEEQYV. In nucleotides, the CDR3 is TGTGCCAGCAGCTTCTCCCCAGGGTCTGAAGAGCAGTACGTC.

The chain joins TRBV4-3 to TRBJ2-5; no clear D gene. This CDR3 comprises 14 residues. The V gene's germline CDR1 is LGHNA and CDR2 YSLEER. With 0 bases removed from V and 4 bases from J, the gap between germline ends came to 9 bases. The CDR3 here is CASSQDINSETQYF. CDR3 DNA sequence: TGCGCCAGCAGCCAAGATATTAATTCAGAGACCCAGTACTTC.

This clonotype has at least ten counts. The rearrangement joins TRBV28 to TRBJ2-3; 8 bases match TRBD1. J gave up 2 bases and V 2 bases, and 3 bases lay outside the gene matches. CDR1 and CDR2 from the germline V gene are MDHEN and SYDVKM. The CDR3 sequence is 15 residues long. Written as DNA, the CDR3 is TGTGCCAGCAGTTTAGGGACAGGCCACACAGATACGCAGTATTTT. Its translation is CASSLGTGHTDTQYF.

This clonotype was counted at least ten times. As DNA, the CDR3 is TGTGCCATCAGAATCCGGGACGGCTATGGCTACACCTTC. Translating gives CAIRIRDGYGYTF. J is TRBJ1-2 and V is TRBV10-3; D perhaps matches TRBD1 (5 bases). CDR3 length: 13 residues. From germline, CDR1 is ENHRY and CDR2 SYGVKD. V lost 6 bases, J lost 4 bases, and 12 bases lay in between.

At least ten counts were recorded for this clonotype. One junction end does not reproduce the germline sequence, and a read error may be involved. The CDR3 loop is CASSLQGNSYNEQFF. Here the CDR3 DNA reads TGTGCCAGCAGTTTACAGGGAAACTCCTACAATGAGCAGTTCTTC. The V and J genes are TRBV5-1 and TRBJ2-1; weak D call: TRBD1 (6 bases). This CDR3 is built from 15 residues. Germline loops: CDR1 SGHRS, CDR2 YFSETQ.

This clonotype was observed a few times. At one end the junction does not follow the germline gene, possibly because of a read error. The gene calls are TRBV2 and TRBJ1-2; 9 nucleotides agree with TRBD1. This CDR3 is built from 12 residues. Looked up from germline, CDR1 is SNHLY and CDR2 is FYNNEI. CDR3 sequence reads: CASSERQGVSLF. DNA for the CDR3: TGTGCCAGCAGTGAAAGACAGGGGGTCTCCCTCTTC.

There are a few counts of this clonotype. The genes are TRBV7-9 and TRBJ1-2; 9 bases map to TRBD1. The CDR3 contains 14 residues. V shed 6 bases and J 6 bases; nucleotides not matched to a gene: 8. Looked up from germline, CDR1 is SEHNR and CDR2 is FQNEAQ (reference sequence). CDR3 sequence: CASSDRGKPHGYTF. CDR3 in DNA: TGTGCCAGCAGTGACAGGGGGAAGCCTCATGGCTACACCTTC.

The chain joins TRBV19 to TRBJ2-7, with 7 bases identical to TRBD1. Germline CDR1 reads LNHDA; CDR2 reads SQIVND (reference sequence). With V trimmed by 6 bases and J by 7 bases, 9 bases remained unmatched. This CDR3 is 13 amino acids long. The DNA of the CDR3 is TGTGCCAGTAGCCTGACAGGGACGGGAGAGCAGTACGTC. Its translation: CASSLTGTGEQYV.

The chain couples TRBV28 to TRBJ2-1; D gene ambiguous. The CDR3 runs 12 residues. Germline V gene sequence: CDR1 MDHEN, CDR2 SYDVKM. Between the trimmed V and J ends, which lost 5 bases and 9 bases, there was a span of 11 bases. CDR3 loop: CASSPRLTEQFF. CDR3 sequence (DNA): TGTGCCAGCAGTCCGCGGTTGACTGAGCAGTTCTTC.

This clonotype occurred many times. The V and J genes are TRBV5-1 and TRBJ1-4, with no clear D. The CDR3 runs to 15 residues. Germline V CDR1 and CDR2: SGHRS, YFSETQ. V was shortened by 0 bases and J by 4 bases, with 10 bases between the two germline ends. In DNA, the CDR3 is TGCGCCAGCAGCTTGGCTGCCGGGTTTAATGAAAAACTGTTTTTT. This encodes CASSLAAGFNEKLFF.

This clonotype has just a few counts. The V call is TRBV7-3, the J call TRBJ2-1; D not certain. The V gene lost 5 bases and the J gene lost 0 bases, with 11 bases spanning the gap. The CDR3 consists of 15 residues. Per germline, CDR1 SGHTA and CDR2 FQGTGA. The CDR3 sequence is CASSPQHGSYNEQFF. The CDR3 DNA is TGTGCCAGCAGCCCCCAGCATGGCTCCTACAATGAGCAGTTCTTC. Full variable domain (outside the CDR3, taken from reference TRBV7-3 and TRBJ2-1): GAGVSQTPSNKVTEKGKYVELRCDPISGHTALYWYRQSLGQGPEFLIYFQGTGAADDSGLPNDRFFAVRPEGSVSTLKIQRTERGDSAVYLCASSPQHGSYNEQFFGPGTRLTVL.

A few counts support this clonotype. The CDR3 DNA sequence: TGTGCCAGCAGCCAAGGGTCCGGGGTTCGTGAGCAGTTCTTC. This encodes CASSQGSGVREQFF. V usage is TRBV4-2 and J usage is TRBJ2-1; perhaps TRBD2 as D (5 bases). Germline values: CDR1 LGHNA, CDR2 YNFKEQ. The CDR3 has 14 amino acids. The germline V and J ends were trimmed by 1 base and 9 bases, with 13 bases remaining between them.

This clonotype was found a few times. J is TRBJ2-5 and V is TRBV20-1; D is possibly TRBD2 (5 bases). Germline CDR1 and CDR2: DFQATT and SNEGSKA (reference sequence). This CDR3 region has 12 residues. With 0 bases removed from V and 5 bases from J, the gap between germline ends came to 7 bases. In DNA form, the CDR3 reads TGCAGTGCTAGAGATTCGGGGGAGACCCAGTACTTC. Amino acids: CSARDSGETQYF.